The sequence of this TCR beta chain was determined in a study of CD8 T cell repertoires and HIV-1 epitope variants. For the study at large: Twenty-five autologous and known Gag and Nef epitope variant peptides each stimulated T cells separately. Controls were a CMV, EBV and flu pool, Ebola AY9, and no peptide.

V dropped 7 bases and J dropped 4 bases, with 13 bases sitting between them. Germline CDR1 MDHEN, CDR2 SYDVKM. The CDR3 is 13 amino acids. Sequencing was performed with immunoSEQ multiplex PCR; in TCRdb, only in-frame clones are kept and a portion is missing. The sample contains 3,000 to 4,500 clones, 65% to 70% of which appear only once. Note on this clone: The antigen is unknown.

Material: cultured CD8+ T cells derived from PBMCs. The chain links TRBV28 to TRBJ1-1; TRBD1 is a possible D gene (6 bases). This receptor was obtained from a male donor with HIV. This CDR3 reads CASISRGSTEAFF. CDR3 coding DNA: TGTGCCAGCATCTCCAGGGGATCCACTGAAGCTTTCTTT.